The T cell receptor (beta chain) described here comes from a study of response to subunit inactivated influenza vaccine (dated by TCRdb to 2016 to 2018). For the study in its entirety: Deep quantitative profiling of the T cell receptor repertoire was used in the study to follow responses to a trivalent subunit inactivated influenza vaccine. Results and caveats for the whole study, not just this receptor: It was suggested by the authors that each seasonal influenza vaccination may recruit only a limited number of new T cells.

This clonotype came up a few times. Its target antigen remains unknown. The input lacks base qualities; no much larger clone sits a single base away. V sheds 6 bases and J sheds 7 bases, leaving 19 bases between their ends. Reading the germline V gene (reference sequence) gives CDR1 DFQATT and CDR2 SNEGSKA. The CDR3 starts with the cysteine, ends with the phenylalanine, and has 14 residues. Here the CDR3 DNA is all that survives: 42 bases in frame from base 1. The library came from RT-PCR. The data were produced on an Illumina HiSeq 2500. TCRdb ran its own pipeline on the public reads, namely fastp trimming at Q25 and MiXCR clone calling, and kept in-frame beta chains. Each record represents a unique CDR3 protein, reported with the most common genes and DNA among its rows. The sample table shows 650,000 to 800,000 distinct CDR3 sequences, and less than 20% are seen once. Jointly, the top ten make up 9.5% to 13% of the sample.

The sequence came from a man aged 45-65 years who received an inactivated influenza vaccine. Donor details come from another sample of the same person, matched by shared clones. The chain is made from TRBV20-1 and TRBJ2-1; the D region possibly corresponds to TRBD1 (6 bases align). The sample in question was PBMCs from blood, obtained 5 days after vaccination. This receptor has the CDR3 CSAAPSSGTNEQFF. The sequenced DNA: TGCAGTGCAGCCCCATCATCCGGGACAAATGAGCAGTTCTTC.